The subject of this entry is one T cell receptor beta chain. Time point indicated: pretreatment peripheral blood. The table came from immunoSEQ multiplex PCR; TCRdb's copy has only in-frame clones and leaves some out. The top ten clones hold about 1.2% of a sample with 50,000 to 55,000 clones, more than 75% of them seen once. Germline V gene lookup returns CDR1 SGHDT and CDR2 YYEEEE. CDR3 length: 16 amino acids. The trim removed 1 base at V and 5 bases at J, leaving 11 bases unmatched. These data belong to a study of PD-L1 blockade in urothelial cancer. Looking at the study overall: Patients, treated from 2014 onward, received atezolizumab 1,200 mg intravenously every 3 weeks.

V is TRBV5-6 and J is TRBJ2-5; 7 nucleotides agree with TRBD1. The source of this sequence is a middle-aged man with urothelial cancer. The specimen was PBMCs, collected around atezolizumab (anti-PD-L1) treatment. The CDR3 nucleotides read TGTGCCAGCAGCTTGTACCTCGACAGGGATGGGGAGACCCAGTACTTC. It encodes CASSLYLDRDGETQYF.